This T cell receptor beta chain was found in a study of blood T cell repertoires in COVID-19. About the research overall: The United States, Italy and Spain were the sources of the acute and convalescent COVID-19 samples. The cDNA or gDNA used as material had been derived from T cells, B-cell-depleted T cells, or PBMCs.

In Seattle, patients joined the study during active infection and were tracked longitudinally. Using immunoSEQ multiplex PCR, the repertoire was profiled, and TCRdb retains in-frame clones only, with some absent. The repertoire holds 150,000 to 200,000 clones, with 85% as singletons. The germline V gene has CDR1 MDHEN and CDR2 SYDVKM. V gave up 6 bases and J gave up 7 bases; unmatched junction bases: 15. The CDR3 loop spans 16 amino acids. Sequences were obtained from peripheral blood. The chain uses TRBV28 and TRBJ1-2; 9 bases map to TRBD1. The TCR originated in a woman older than 75 with COVID-19, enrolled during active disease. This CDR3 reads CASSPGQGPAWGGYTF. The CDR3 DNA sequence: TGTGCCAGCAGCCCGGGACAGGGCCCCGCCTGGGGTGGCTACACCTTC.